A selection of T cell receptor beta chains follows, all from one sample in a study of beta chain features in type 1 diabetes. Measured with immunoSEQ multiplex PCR; TCRdb has only the in-frame clones, and not every one. The data contain roughly 160,000 clones, 7% to 9% of them seen just once; the ten biggest clones take up under 0.6%. Sequenced material: central memory CD4+ T cells from blood. These receptors were obtained from a man aged 18-30 years with type 1 diabetes. Both conserved end residues are part of each CDR3. D genes are given only for firm matches. For some rows the clone size is stated as once, few or many, or as a class when expanded; others skip it.

V gene,J gene,D gene,clone size,CDR3 protein,CDR3 DNA
TRBV27,TRBJ1-1,-,-,CASRLQGRENTEAFF,TGTGCCAGCAGACTACAGGGCAGAGAGAACACTGAAGCTTTCTTT
TRBV28,TRBJ1-6,-,-,CASSSPFSNGMSPLHF,TGTGCCAGCAGCTCCCCCTTTTCGAACGGGATGTCACCCCTCCACTTT
TRBV10-3,TRBJ2-1,-,many,CAIKPGINNEQFF,TGTGCCATCAAACCAGGGATCAACAATGAGCAGTTCTTC
TRBV5-1,TRBJ2-1,-,few,CASSLSQGGWIIYNEQFF,TGCGCCAGCAGCTTAAGCCAAGGGGGTTGGATCATCTACAATGAGCAGTTCTTC
TRBV7-2,TRBJ2-5,TRBD2,-,CASSPGPSGETQYF,TGTGCCAGCAGCCCAGGGCCTAGCGGAGAGACCCAGTACTTC
TRBV21-1,TRBJ2-5,-,few,CASGDGGETQYF,TGTGCCAGCGGGGACGGAGGGGAGACCCAGTACTTC
TRBV19,TRBJ1-4,-,-,CASKPTATNEKLFF,TGTGCCAGTAAGCCAACAGCAACTAATGAAAAACTGTTTTTT
TRBV28,TRBJ2-4,-,few,CASSLPTVKNIQYF,TGTGCCAGCAGTTTGCCCACGGTGAAAAACATTCAGTACTTC
TRBV7-2,TRBJ2-2,-,few,CASSLAFAATNTGELFF,TGTGCCAGCAGCTTAGCGTTCGCGGCTACGAACACCGGGGAGCTGTTTTTT
TRBV18,TRBJ2-6,TRBD1,few,CASSLQTGVGSGANVLTF,TGTGCCAGCTCACTCCAGACAGGGGTAGGCTCTGGGGCCAACGTCCTGACTTTC
TRBV18,TRBJ1-2,-,few,CASSPYGRGDYGYTF,TGTGCCAGCTCACCCTACGGCAGGGGCGACTATGGCTACACCTTC
TRBV14,TRBJ2-2,TRBD1,-,CASSRDRDRVFLTGELFF,TGTGCCAGCAGCCGTGACCGGGACAGGGTCTTTCTCACCGGGGAGCTGTTTTTT
TRBV5-1,TRBJ2-6,TRBD1,few,CASSLGQGLSGANVLTF,TGCGCCAGCAGCTTGGGACAGGGCCTATCTGGGGCCAACGTCCTGACTTTC
TRBV11-2,TRBJ2-3,-,-,CASGQGGQATDTQYF,TGTGCCAGCGGCCAGGGTGGGCAGGCCACAGATACGCAGTATTTT
TRBV27,TRBJ1-4,TRBD1,few,CASSRTGSSEKLFF,TGTGCCAGCAGCCGGACAGGGTCATCGGAAAAACTGTTTTTT
TRBV5-4,TRBJ2-7,-,-,CASSLSFDEQYF,TGTGCCAGCAGCTTGTCGTTTGACGAGCAGTACTTC
TRBV2,TRBJ1-1,-,few,CASGRDTLNTEAFF,TGTGCCAGCGGTCGGGACACCCTGAACACTGAAGCTTTCTTT
TRBV6-1,TRBJ1-1,TRBD1,-,CATDLGQGIVEAFF,TGTGCGACAGACTTAGGACAGGGTATCGTGGAAGCTTTCTTT
TRBV9,TRBJ1-1,-,-,CASSAGGPGSEAFF,TGTGCCAGCAGCGCCGGGGGTCCCGGGTCTGAAGCTTTCTTT
TRBV7-2,TRBJ1-1,-,-,CASSSPLRNTEAFF,TGTGCCAGCAGCTCCCCCCTGAGAAACACTGAAGCTTTCTTT
TRBV29-1,TRBJ1-4,TRBD1,-,CSGTLGQGALGEKLFF,TGCAGCGGGACTTTGGGACAGGGGGCCCTCGGGGAAAAACTGTTTTTT
TRBV18,TRBJ2-5,-,few,CASSPTEGETQYF,TGTGCCAGCTCACCGACGGAGGGAGAGACCCAGTACTTC
TRBV7-2,TRBJ2-7,TRBD1,few,CASSLTGASYEQYF,TGTGCCAGCAGCTTGACAGGGGCTTCCTACGAGCAGTACTTC
TRBV5-1,TRBJ2-5,-,-,CASSLGQQETQYF,TGCGCCAGCAGCTTGGGACAACAAGAGACCCAGTACTTC
TRBV5-5,TRBJ2-3,TRBD1,-,CASSSRTGRTDTQYF,TGTGCCAGCAGCTCTAGGACAGGGCGCACAGATACGCAGTATTTT
TRBV6-1,TRBJ1-1,-,-,CASSWGGNTEAFF,TGTGCCAGCAGTTGGGGGGGTAACACTGAAGCTTTCTTT
TRBV5-5,TRBJ2-5,TRBD2,few,CASSRGLAGSETQYF,TGTGCCAGCAGCCGTGGACTAGCGGGATCAGAGACCCAGTACTTC
TRBV10-3,TRBJ2-3,TRBD2,-,CAISGAGGPDTQYF,TGTGCCATCAGTGGGGCGGGAGGGCCAGATACGCAGTATTTT
TRBV5-4,TRBJ2-2,TRBD1,few,CATQRQGSTGELFF,TGTGCCACCCAACGACAGGGTAGCACCGGGGAGCTGTTTTTT
TRBV29-1,TRBJ1-2,TRBD1,many,CSARTGAGGYTF,TGCAGCGCCCGGACAGGGGCCGGCGGCTACACCTTC